The 2 T cell receptor beta chains reported below all come from one sample, sequenced in a study of cytomegalovirus exposure and HLA in healthy donors. Use of 60 Vbeta and 13 Jbeta primers characterized the PCR. Libraries were prepared by immunoSEQ multiplex PCR; TCRdb keeps only in-frame clonotypes and omits some of them. Found here are approximately 160,000 clones, more than 65% of them singletons; the top ten hold around 3%. Sequencing was done on a sample of PBMCs. Receptors originate from a woman aged 40 to 55 in good health and CMV-seropositive.

The V call is TRBV7-9, the J call TRBJ2-1; TRBD2 agrees at 7 bases. CDR3 length: 14 residues. Losses at the gene ends were 4 bases for V and 4 bases for J; bases not matched to a gene: 4. Per the germline V gene, CDR1 is SEHNR and CDR2 is FQNEAQ (reference sequence). The CDR3 DNA follows: TGTGCCAGCAGCTCTGGGGGGGTTTACAATGAGCAGTTCTTC. Its translation: CASSSGGVYNEQFF.

This clone was seen repeatedly, ten times or more. V gene TRBV5-4 combines with J gene TRBJ2-1; weak D call: TRBD2 (6 bases). The CDR3 contains 13 residues. Trimming pared 0 bases from V and 7 bases from J, leaving 8 bases between. The germline gives CDR1 SGHNT, CDR2 YYREEE (reference sequence). CDR3 DNA: TGTGCCAGCAGCTTGGCTAGCGAGAATGAGCAGTTCTTC. As protein: CASSLASENEQFF.